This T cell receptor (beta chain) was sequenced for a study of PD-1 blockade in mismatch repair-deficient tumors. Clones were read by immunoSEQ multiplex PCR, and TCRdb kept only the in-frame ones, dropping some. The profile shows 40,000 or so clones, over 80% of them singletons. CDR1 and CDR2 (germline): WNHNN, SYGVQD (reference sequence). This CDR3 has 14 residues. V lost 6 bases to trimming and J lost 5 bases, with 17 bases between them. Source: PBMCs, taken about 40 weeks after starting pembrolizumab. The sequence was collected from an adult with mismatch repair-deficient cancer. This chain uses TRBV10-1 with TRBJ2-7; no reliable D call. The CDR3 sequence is CASSPRGSFHEQYF. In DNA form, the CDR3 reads TGCGCCAGCAGCCCCAGAGGATCATTCCACGAGCAGTACTTC.